Sequencing of this T cell receptor (beta chain) was carried out in a study of T cells after posttransplantation cyclophosphamide. Study results and caveats: Skin or GI-infiltrating T cells shared few TRB sequences with blood.

Notes on this clone: Its antigen is as yet unknown.

The CDR3 totals 11 residues. In germline, CDR1 is MDHEN, CDR2 SYDVKM. V lost 6 bases, J lost 3 bases, and 6 bases lay in between. Some clones are missing from TCRdb's copy, which holds only in-frame ones; the method was immunoSEQ multiplex PCR. The sample records 3,300 or so clones, approximately 80% being singletons. The sequencing sample was made of memory CD8+ T cells sorted from blood. This sequence was found in a woman in her sixties in good health, CMV-negative, and a related stem cell transplant donor. The V gene is TRBV28, the J gene TRBJ2-7, with D unresolved. The CDR3 region has the DNA TGTGCCAGCAGCCCCAACTACGAGCAGTACTTC. Amino acids: CASSPNYEQYF. The entire variable domain, with the rest obtained from reference TRBV28 and TRBJ2-7, is as follows: DVKVTQSSRYLVKRTGEKVFLECVQDMDHENMFWYRQDPGLGLRLIYFSYDVKMKEKGDIPEGYSVSREKKERFSLILESASTNQTSMYLCASSPNYEQYFGPGTRLTVT.